This is a list of T cell receptor beta chains from one sample in a study of identical twins. TCRdb passed the 5' RACE reads through MiXCR, listing each CDR3 protein once. The sample lists about 520,000 distinct CDR3 sequences; 20% to 25% were seen once. The same data also contributed to another study, on T cells expressing NK-cell markers.

Material: CD4+ T cells sorted from blood. The receptors shown here come from a woman between 18 and 29 years old in good health. Each CDR3 is given with its conserved first and last residue. A D gene is named only where the DNA matches it firmly. The listing skips clone size in some rows; elsewhere it reads once, few, many or a size class.

D gene,V gene,J gene,clone size,CDR3 DNA,CDR3 protein
TRBD2,TRBV10-3,TRBJ2-1,-,TGTGCCATCAGTGAGCGACTAGCGGGGGATGACAATGAGCAGTTCTTC,CAISERLAGDDNEQFF
TRBD1,TRBV5-6,TRBJ2-7,many,TGTGCCAGCAGCTCCTTGAGAGGGACAGGGGTCGGGGAGCAGTACTTC,CASSSLRGTGVGEQYF
-,TRBV20-1,TRBJ1-5,few,TGCAGTGCTAGATCCGGGGGAAATCAGCCCCAGCATTTT,CSARSGGNQPQHF
TRBD2,TRBV5-1,TRBJ2-2,-,TGCGCCAGCAGCGGCTTTCCGGGAGGTACCGGGGAGCTGTTTTTT,CASSGFPGGTGELFF
-,TRBV18,TRBJ1-1,few,TGTGCCAGCTCTGACGGGGTGTGGACTGAAGCTTTCTTT,CASSDGVWTEAFF
TRBD1,TRBV7-3,TRBJ1-1,few,TGTGCCAGCAGCACGGGGACAGGGGTAGCTTTCTTT,CASSTGTGVAFF
-,TRBV5-5,TRBJ2-4,-,TGTGCCAGCAGCTGGAATACGCCGGCCATTCAGTACTTC,CASSWNTPAIQYF
TRBD1,TRBV5-1,TRBJ2-1,few,TGCGCCAGCAGCTTGGGGGACAGTCGGGGCAATGAGCAGTTCTTC,CASSLGDSRGNEQFF
-,TRBV29-1,TRBJ2-7,many,TGCAGCGTAGGGTGGACACGAGGGGAGCAGTACTTC,CSVGWTRGEQYF
TRBD2,TRBV5-1,TRBJ2-3,-,TGCGCCAGCAGCTTGGCCCGGGCTAGCGGGAGCCCAGATACGCAGTATTTT,CASSLARASGSPDTQYF
TRBD2,TRBV6-5,TRBJ2-2,many,TGTGCCAGCAGTTGGACTAGCGGGAGCACCGGGGAGCTGTTTTTT,CASSWTSGSTGELFF
-,TRBV29-1,TRBJ1-3,few,TGCAGCGCTGACTCTGGAAACACCATATATTTT,CSADSGNTIYF
-,TRBV9,TRBJ2-1,many,TGTGCCAGCAGCGTAGATGGTTTCTACAATGAGCAGTTCTTC,CASSVDGFYNEQFF
-,TRBV12-3/TRBV12-4,TRBJ1-1,few,TGTGCCAGCAGTAAAAGGACGAGGAACACTGAAGCTTTCTTT,CASSKRTRNTEAFF
TRBD1,TRBV14,TRBJ1-4,few,TGTGCCAGCAGCCCGGGACAGCATAATGAAAAACTGTTTTTT,CASSPGQHNEKLFF
-,TRBV20-1,TRBJ2-1,few,TGCAGTGCTAGTCAGGGCCCAAATGAGCAGTTCTTC,CSASQGPNEQFF
-,TRBV5-1,TRBJ2-1,-,TGCGCCAGCAGCTTGGTACAGTCCTACAATGAGCAGTTCTTC,CASSLVQSYNEQFF
-,TRBV12-3/TRBV12-4,TRBJ1-2,few,TGTGCCAGCAGTTTACGACCACTCCTCGGCTACACCTTC,CASSLRPLLGYTF
TRBD1,TRBV7-9,TRBJ2-7,few,TGTGCCAGCAGTTTTTTTACAGGGGATGAGCAGTACTTC,CASSFFTGDEQYF
-,TRBV10-3,TRBJ2-7,-,TGTGCCATCAGTGAACAGACACGGTACGAGCAGTACTTC,CAISEQTRYEQYF
TRBD2,TRBV27,TRBJ2-1,few,TGTGCCAGCAGTTTAGGGATAGCGGGGGTGAATGAGCAGTTCTTC,CASSLGIAGVNEQFF
-,TRBV5-1,TRBJ1-5,-,TGCGCCAGCAGCTTGGCCCTGGGGGCTCAGCCCCAGCATTTT,CASSLALGAQPQHF
TRBD1,TRBV6-1,TRBJ1-6,few,TGTGCCAGCAGTAGACAGGGGATTCTACCCCTCCACTTT,CASSRQGILPLHF
TRBD2,TRBV2,TRBJ2-1,few,TGTGCCAGCAGTCGGACTAGCGGGGCCGACAATGAGCAGTTCTTC,CASSRTSGADNEQFF
-,TRBV9,TRBJ2-7,-,TGTGCCAGCAGCAAGGGAATGGGGGCTAGCGCCTACGAGCAGTACTTC,CASSKGMGASAYEQYF
-,TRBV20-1,TRBJ2-7,-,TGCAGTGCTAAGGGGCCCAGCGTATCCTACGAGCAGTACTTC,CSAKGPSVSYEQYF
-,TRBV12-5,TRBJ2-3,many,TGTGCTAGTGGACCGACCGAGGGCGGTACGCAGTATTTT,CASGPTEGGTQYF
-,TRBV20-1,TRBJ2-5,many,TGCAGTGCTAGAGATACTAGCAGAGAGACCCAGTACTTC,CSARDTSRETQYF
-,TRBV27,TRBJ1-6,-,TGTGCCAGCAGTCTCCCTAATTCACCCCTCCACTTT,CASSLPNSPLHF
-,TRBV2,TRBJ2-7,few,TGTGCCAGCATCAGGTGGGGTCCCTACGAGCAGTACTTC,CASIRWGPYEQYF
-,TRBV29-1,TRBJ2-3,-,TGCAGCTCTGGCGGAGCCGCACTCACAGATACGCAGTATTTT,CSSGGAALTDTQYF
-,TRBV4-3,TRBJ1-1,-,TGCGCCAGCAGCCAAGACATAGACGGAGACACTGAAGCTTTCTTT,CASSQDIDGDTEAFF
TRBD2,TRBV20-1,TRBJ2-7,many,TGCAGTGCTAGGGCCGCGACTAGCGGACCCTACGAGCAGTACTTC,CSARAATSGPYEQYF
-,TRBV6-1,TRBJ2-7,few,TGTGCCAGCAGCCCCCTTAGAGCGTCCGCCTACGAGCAGTACTTC,CASSPLRASAYEQYF
TRBD2,TRBV24-1,TRBJ2-1,-,TGTGCCACCAGGGGCGGGAGTGCCTACAATGAGCAGTTCTTC,CATRGGSAYNEQFF
-,TRBV9,TRBJ2-5,few,TGTGCCAGCAGCGTTCAGGGTAGCGGTGAGACCCAGTACTTC,CASSVQGSGETQYF
-,TRBV11-3,TRBJ2-2,-,TGTGCCAGCAGCCCGTTCGGCAGGGAATACACCGGGGAGCTGTTTTTT,CASSPFGREYTGELFF